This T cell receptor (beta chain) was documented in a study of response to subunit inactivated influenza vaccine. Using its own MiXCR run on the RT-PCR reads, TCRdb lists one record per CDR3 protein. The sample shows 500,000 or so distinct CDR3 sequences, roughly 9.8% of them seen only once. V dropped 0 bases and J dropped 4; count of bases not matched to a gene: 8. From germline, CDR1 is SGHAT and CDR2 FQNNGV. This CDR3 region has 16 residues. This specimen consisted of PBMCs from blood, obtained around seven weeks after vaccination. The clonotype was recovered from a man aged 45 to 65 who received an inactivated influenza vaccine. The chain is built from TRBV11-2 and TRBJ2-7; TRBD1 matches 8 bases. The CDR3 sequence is CASSLDWQGAWYEQYF. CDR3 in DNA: TGTGCCAGCAGCTTAGATTGGCAGGGGGCATGGTACGAGCAGTACTTC.